A single sample is the source of the 21 T cell receptor beta chains below, sequenced in a study of metastatic and nonmetastatic thyroid tumors. All patients were untreated before thyroid surgery. TCRdb re-called the PCR reads with MiXCR. Among approximately 82,000 clones listed, around 13% were seen once. The material sequenced was tumor tissue. These receptors came from a female donor with papillary thyroid cancer or a benign thyroid nodule (not recorded which). Some clones in this sample may be carry-over from other donors' samples.

This clone was seen ten or more times. The J gene is TRBJ2-3, the V gene TRBV15; 12 nucleotides match TRBD2. CDR1 is LNHNV, CDR2 YYDKDF, per germline (reference sequence). The CDR3 loop spans 16 amino acids. Trimming took 1 base from V and 8 from J; bases not matched to a gene: 7. The CDR3 sequence is CATSRATSGSLSTQYF. The CDR3 DNA follows: TGTGCCACCAGCAGAGCGACTAGCGGGAGTTTGAGTACGCAGTATTTT.

This clone was observed a handful of times. The junction does not match germline at one end; this may be a read error. Here the CDR3 reads CASSSPHLLLGWELFF. CDR3 DNA sequence: TGTGCCAGCAGTTCACCACACCTACTCCTTGGGTGGGAGCTTTTTTTT. The chain joins TRBV6-5 to TRBJ2-2, with D maybe TRBD2 (5 bases). Germline V CDR1 and CDR2: MNHEY, SVGAGI. CDR3 length equals 16 residues.

The V call is TRBV6-2 or TRBV6-3, the J call TRBJ2-2; maybe TRBD1 (6 bases). Germline V gives CDR1 MNHEY, CDR2 SVGEGT. Trimming removed 6 bases at V and 9 bases at J, with 17 bases between. CDR3 length equals 14 residues. In DNA, the CDR3 is TGTGCCAGCAGGTTCGGCCAGGGGTCCAGGGAGCTGTTTTTT. This encodes CASRFGQGSRELFF.

This chain joins TRBV6-1 and TRBJ2-7; tentative D call: TRBD2 (5 bases). V lost 5 bases, J lost 4 bases, and 21 bases lay in between. The CDR3 length is 16 residues. CDR1 is MNHNS and CDR2 is SASEGT in the germline V gene. The CDR3 reads CASSKDWESSSYEQYF. The DNA for the CDR3 is TGTGCCAGCAGTAAGGACTGGGAGTCGAGCTCATACGAGCAGTACTTC.

Many counts were recorded for this clone. The J gene is TRBJ1-1, the V gene TRBV11-1, with 9 bases matching TRBD1. This CDR3 comprises 17 residues. V gave up 3 bases and J gave up 5 bases; unmatched junction bases: 13. CDR1 and CDR2 (germline): SGHAT, FQDESV (reference sequence). The CDR3 bases are TGTGCCAGCAGCTTCGCAGAAACAGGGGGCACATTGACTGAAGCTTTCTTT. Translated, it gives CASSFAETGGTLTEAFF.

As regards this clone: A much larger clone lies a single base off, so this may be a read error. This sample includes further DNA sequences coding for the same CDR3. The rearrangement uses TRBV20-1 and TRBJ2-1, with 10 bases that match TRBD2. Germline CDR1 reads DFQATT; CDR2 reads SNEGSKA (reference sequence). CDR3 length: 15 residues. Trimming cost V 1 base and J 7 bases; bases outside gene matches: 7. The CDR3 sequence is CSARGGLAGVNEQFF. The CDR3 coding sequence is TGCAGTGCTAGAGGAGGCCTAGCGGGAGTAAATGAGCAGTTCTTC.

To note about this clone: A much bigger clone sits one base away, suggesting this may be a read error. The same CDR3 is also encoded by other DNA sequences in this sample. The chain couples TRBV5-4 to TRBJ2-2, with TRBD2 matching over 11 bases. The CDR3 has 15 amino acids. V gave up 4 bases and J gave up 11 bases; unmatched junction bases: 10. Germline assignment: CDR1 SGHNT and CDR2 YYREEE (reference sequence). CDR3 region: CASSRSGREDGELFF. DNA of the CDR3: TGTGCCAGCAGCCGTAGCGGGAGGGAGGACGGTGAGCTGTTTTTT. The variable domain in full, with the rest retrieved from reference TRBV5-4 and TRBJ2-2, is ETGVTQSPTHLIKTRGQQVTLRCSSQSGHNTVSWYQQALGQGPQFIFQYYREEENGRGNFPPRFSGLQFPNYSSELNVNALELDDSALYLCASSRSGREDGELFFGEGSRLTVL.

This clone came up many times. This sequence joins TRBV3-1 and TRBJ2-7; D ambiguous. The V end lost 5 bases, the J end lost 0 bases, and 2 bases lay between the germline ends. Germline V gives CDR1 LGHDT, CDR2 YNNKEL (reference sequence). This CDR3 is built from 11 residues. This CDR3 reads CASSSSYEQYF. CDR3 bases: TGTGCCAGCAGCTCCTCCTACGAGCAGTACTTC.

This clone came up many times. V is TRBV2 and J is TRBJ2-5; TRBD2 might be the D (5 bases). Trimming took off 5 bases at V and 3 bases at J, with 28 bases between the two ends. This CDR3 is built from 19 residues. The V gene's germline CDR1 is SNHLY and CDR2 FYNNEI. CDR3 in DNA: TGTGCCAGCAGTCGTCTTGTATGGTCCGGGGAACCTTCAGAAGAGACCCAGTACTTC. It encodes CASSRLVWSGEPSEETQYF.

This clone has at least ten counts. The rearrangement uses TRBV5-1 and TRBJ2-7; 12 bases align to TRBD2. V lost 0 bases to trimming and J lost 2 bases; unmatched junction nucleotides: 9. CDR1 SGHRS and CDR2 YFSETQ come from the germline V gene. CDR3 length equals 18 residues. The CDR3 loop is CASSLVSLAGGLTYEQYF. For the CDR3, the DNA is TGCGCCAGCAGCTTGGTGTCACTAGCGGGAGGATTAACCTACGAGCAGTACTTC. Supplemented by reference TRBV5-1 and TRBJ2-7, the full variable domain reads KAGVTQTPRYLIKTRGQQVTLSCSPISGHRSVSWYQQTPGQGLQFLFEYFSETQRNKGNFPGRFSGRQFSNSRSEMNVSTLELGDSALYLCASSLVSLAGGLTYEQYFGPGTRLTVT.

This clone was recorded at least ten times. This chain joins TRBV2 and TRBJ2-4; D is uncertain. The CDR3 contains 13 residues. The ends were cut back, 6 bases at V and 8 bases at J, with 14 bases in the middle. Germline V lookup: CDR1 SNHLY, CDR2 FYNNEI. The CDR3 DNA reads TGTGCCAGCAGGACGGGCCTTATGGACATTCAGTACTTC. Residues: CASRTGLMDIQYF.

Points on this clone: A much larger clone lies a single base off, so this may be a read error. The chain couples TRBV28 to TRBJ2-5, with unresolved D. Trimming removed 1 base from V and 7 bases from J, with 10 bases in between. The CDR3 has 13 amino acids. In germline, CDR1 is MDHEN, CDR2 SYDVKM. The CDR3 nucleotides read TGTGCCAGCAGTTTATTATCACCCTGGACCCAGTACTTC. This codes for CASSLLSPWTQYF.

This clone came up many times. CDR3 nucleotide sequence: TGTGCCAGCTCACCAGTGCACGGGGAGCTGTTTTTT. Encoded protein: CASSPVHGELFF. This chain uses TRBV18 with TRBJ2-2, with D uncertain. CDR3 length: 12 amino acids. V dropped 2 bases and J dropped 7 bases, with 5 bases sitting between them. Germline V gives CDR1 KGHSH, CDR2 LQKENI.

In this sample, this clone is medium-sized. The V gene is TRBV6-4, the J gene TRBJ2-3; D unclear. Germline-derived CDR1 and CDR2 are MRHNA and SNTAGT. There are 13 residues in the CDR3. The germline V and J ends were trimmed by 2 bases and 0 bases, with 3 bases remaining between them. CDR3 sequence reads: CASSDTSTDTQYF. DNA of the CDR3: TGTGCCAGCAGTGACACTAGCACAGATACGCAGTATTTT.

This clone was counted between two and nine times. A read error may explain this, as a much larger clone is one base away. Within the sample, other DNA sequences also encode this same CDR3. This rearrangement joins TRBV27 to TRBJ1-6; unclear D gene. This CDR3 is 14 amino acids long. Germline values: CDR1 MNHEY, CDR2 SMNVEV (reference sequence). CDR3 region: CASSLRGFDSPLHF. CDR3 nucleotide sequence: TGTGCCAGCAGTTTACGAGGGTTCGATTCGCCCCTCCACTTT.

In its sample, this clone was seen many times. The chain uses TRBV2 and TRBJ2-7; D gene uncertain. Germline V gene data show CDR1 as SNHLY and CDR2 as FYNNEI. There are 12 residues in the CDR3. V gave up 2 bases and J gave up 6 bases, with 8 bases separating them. CDR3 protein: CASSEQASEQYF. CDR3 bases: TGTGCCAGCAGTGAACAGGCGAGCGAGCAGTACTTC.

V usage is TRBV20-1 and J usage is TRBJ2-3, with D tentatively TRBD2 (7 bases). V was cut by 0 bases and J by 13 bases, with 26 bases left in between. Germline V gene data show CDR1 as DFQATT and CDR2 as SNEGSKA (reference sequence). CDR3 length: 16 amino acids. CDR3 loop: CSARDGGEGRTDTKYF. The CDR3 nucleotides are TGCAGTGCTAGAGATGGGGGGGAGGGCCGGACAGATACAAAGTATTTT.

This clone was detected many times. The chain couples TRBV3-1 to TRBJ2-1; D remains unclear. Trimming stripped 1 base from V and 8 bases from J, with 18 bases between. The CDR3 consists of 16 residues. Germline V gene lookup returns CDR1 LGHDT and CDR2 YNNKEL (reference sequence). CDR3 in amino acids: CASSQGASWGSDEQFF. The CDR3 DNA is TGTGCCAGCAGCCAAGGGGCTAGTTGGGGTTCAGATGAGCAGTTCTTC.

This clone occurred many times. A much larger clone lies a single base off, so this may be a read error. The chain carries TRBV6-2 or TRBV6-3 and TRBJ1-3; D perhaps matches TRBD1 (6 bases). Germline values: CDR1 MNHEY, CDR2 SVGEGT. This CDR3 comprises 15 residues. Trimming pared 0 bases from V and 7 bases from J, leaving 13 bases between. CDR3 protein: CASSYSGTRGNTIYF. The CDR3 DNA reads as TGTGCCAGCAGTTACTCCGGGACACGTGGGAACACCATATATTTT.

This clone was picked up many times. The V gene is TRBV5-5, the J gene TRBJ2-7; tentatively, D is TRBD1 or TRBD2 (6 bases each). The V end was cut by 1 base, the J end by 4 bases, with 12 bases between. The CDR3 consists of 14 residues. Germline CDR1 and CDR2: SGHKS and YYEKEE (reference sequence). The CDR3 sequence: CASSLWGAGYEQYF. CDR3 sequence (DNA): TGTGCCAGCAGCTTGTGGGGGGCCGGATACGAGCAGTACTTC.

This clone appeared many times. The chain joins TRBV7-2 to TRBJ2-1; 7 nucleotides align to TRBD2. Germline-derived CDR1 and CDR2 are SGHTA and FQGNSA. This CDR3 is built from 14 residues. The J segment lost 4 bases and the V segment lost 0 bases, leaving 0 bases of the junction unmatched. CDR3 in DNA: TGTGCCAGCAGCTTAGCGGGAGGGTACAATGAGCAGTTCTTC. Protein: CASSLAGGYNEQFF.